Following are 25 T cell receptor beta chains from one sample sequenced in a study of blood T cell repertoires in COVID-19 (dated by TCRdb to about 2020). Libraries were made using the immunoSEQ multiplex PCR assay. TCRdb holds this immuneACCESS table with in-frame rearrangements only. Some clones are missing; in checked studies, unresolved V genes explain under half, and the rest has no known cause. The sample contains some 330,000 clones, 87% of them found a single time. The ten most abundant clones make up approximately 1.9% of the sample. The sample was PBMCs or T cells enriched from blood (not recorded which). The receptors were gathered from a man between 40 and 49 years old in a cohort exposed to, infected with or recovered from COVID-19 (not recorded which).

The chain employs TRBV10-1 and TRBJ2-5; 11 positions match TRBD2. V dropped 8 bases and J dropped 1; count of bases not matched to a gene: 6. Germline assignment: CDR1 WNHNN and CDR2 SYGVQD (reference sequence). The CDR3 extends over 15 amino acids. CDR3 residues: CASGSGTSGQETQYF. The CDR3 nucleotides are TGCGCCAGCGGATCCGGGACTAGCGGCCAAGAGACCCAGTACTTC.

J is TRBJ1-1 and V is TRBV7-9; perhaps TRBD1 as D (5 bases). Germline V CDR1 and CDR2: SEHNR, FQNEAQ (reference sequence). The CDR3 sequence is 14 residues long. V was shortened by 1 base and J by 4 bases, with 10 bases between the two germline ends. CDR3: CASSLGAGTTEAFF. Written as DNA, the CDR3 is TGTGCCAGCAGCTTAGGGGCGGGGACCACTGAAGCTTTCTTT.

This chain joins TRBV29-1 and TRBJ2-7, with D hard to call. From germline, CDR1 is SQVTM and CDR2 ANQGSEA. The CDR3 is made up of 11 amino acids. V gave up 0 bases and J gave up 3 bases, with 3 bases separating them. Here the CDR3 reads CSVEESYEQYF. The DNA of the CDR3 is TGCAGCGTTGAAGAGAGCTACGAGCAGTACTTC.

The chain joins TRBV3-1 (or the pseudogene TRBV3-2) to TRBJ2-5, with 7 nucleotides matching TRBD2. CDR3 length: 14 residues. V trimming: 8 bases; J trimming: 3 bases; junction bases outside the gene matches: 9. Germline V CDR1 and CDR2: LGHDT, YNNKEL (reference sequence). As DNA, the CDR3 is TGTGCCAGCGCCAAAGTAGGGAGGGAAGAGACCCAGTACTTC. Its protein product is CASAKVGREETQYF.

CDR3 bases: TGTGCCGGATTATACAGGGAGGGCTACACCTTC. This encodes CAGLYREGYTF. The chain recombines TRBV30 with TRBJ1-2; maybe TRBD1 (6 bases). This CDR3 is built from 11 residues. V was clipped by 8 bases and J by 8 bases, with 15 bases between them. Germline CDR1 is GTSNPN and CDR2 is SVGIG (reference sequence).

The chain is built from TRBV5-6 and TRBJ2-5, with D perhaps TRBD1 (5 bases). The CDR3 contains 14 residues. Between the trimmed V and J ends, which lost 1 base and 5 bases, there was a span of 12 bases. CDR1 is SGHDT and CDR2 is YYEEEE in the germline V gene. The CDR3 sequence: CASSLQGPGETQYF. CDR3 sequence (DNA): TGTGCCAGCAGCTTGCAGGGTCCGGGCGAGACCCAGTACTTC.

The V call is TRBV28, the J call TRBJ2-7; D is perhaps TRBD2 (7 bases). CDR1 and CDR2 from the germline V gene are MDHEN and SYDVKM. Trimming took off 3 bases at V and 1 base at J, with 16 bases between the two ends. The CDR3 spans 16 residues. CDR3 in amino acids: CASSFGGAVVSYEQYF. The CDR3 DNA reads as TGTGCCAGCAGTTTTGGGGGGGCGGTGGTTTCCTACGAGCAGTACTTC.

This clone was counted once. The V call is TRBV5-5, the J call TRBJ1-2, with D unresolved. V lost 6 bases and J 1 base, leaving 16 bases between the germline ends. CDR1 and CDR2 (germline): SGHKS, YYEKEE (reference sequence). The CDR3 runs to 15 residues. DNA of the CDR3: TGTGCCAGCAACCTAGAGGTACACTTTAACTATGGCTACACCTTC. The encoded protein is CASNLEVHFNYGYTF.

The chain joins TRBV5-1 to TRBJ2-7; 7 nucleotides line up with TRBD2. After removal of 4 bases from V and 5 bases from J, the junction contained 12 bases not matched to a gene. The germline V gene encodes CDR1 SGHRS and CDR2 YFSETQ. This CDR3 region has 15 residues. CDR3 sequence (DNA): TGCGCCAGCAGCCAACGGGGGGACGGGGGAAACGAGCAGTACTTC. Translated, it gives CASSQRGDGGNEQYF.

The chain employs TRBV1 and TRBJ2-3; no check of the table's D call, TRBD2, against the DNA was made. TRBV1 is noted as a pseudogene. This CDR3 is 16 amino acids long. CDR3 loop: CTSSQRTSGSTDTQYF. CDR3 DNA: TGCACCAGCAGCCAACGGACTAGCGGGAGCACAGATACGCAGTATTTT.

The J gene is TRBJ2-3, the V gene TRBV30, with D perhaps TRBD2 (6 bases). Germline lookup yields CDR1 GTSNPN and CDR2 SVGIG (reference sequence). The V and J ends lost 2 bases and 2 bases respectively, with 11 bases between them. There are 14 residues in the CDR3. The CDR3 region has the DNA TGTGCCTGGAGTATCGGACTAAACACAGATACGCAGTATTTT. It codes for CAWSIGLNTDTQYF.

The chain is built from TRBV28 and TRBJ1-4; no reliable D call. This CDR3 has 12 residues. V was pared by 3 bases and J by 12 bases, with 11 bases between. Germline V lookup: CDR1 MDHEN, CDR2 SYDVKM. CDR3 loop: CASSLTARELFF. CDR3 coding DNA: TGTGCCAGCAGTTTGACTGCGCGGGAACTGTTTTTT.

The rearrangement uses TRBV29-1 and TRBJ2-1; 8 bases map to TRBD1. Germline lookup yields CDR1 SQVTM and CDR2 ANQGSEA. J was trimmed by 5 bases and V by 4 bases; bases with no gene match: 4. The CDR3 runs 13 residues. The CDR3 coding sequence is TGCAGCGTTGGACAGGGGTCCAACAATGAGCAGTTCTTC. It yields the protein CSVGQGSNNEQFF.

The V and J genes are TRBV3-1 (or the pseudogene TRBV3-2) and TRBJ2-1, with TRBD2 matching 10 bases. V trimming: 1 base; J trimming: 3 bases; junction bases outside the gene matches: 6. The V gene's germline CDR1 is LGHDT and CDR2 YNNKEL (reference sequence). The CDR3 has 17 amino acids. Here the CDR3 reads CASSQVTGTSVYNEQFF. The CDR3 DNA sequence: TGTGCCAGCAGCCAAGTAACCGGGACTAGCGTCTACAATGAGCAGTTCTTC.

The chain links TRBV11-2 to TRBJ2-1; possibly TRBD2 for D (5 bases). This CDR3 has 13 amino acids. Per the germline V gene, CDR1 is SGHAT and CDR2 is FQNNGV. V gave up 8 bases and J gave up 5 bases, with 13 bases separating them. CDR3 amino acids: CASERTGNNEQFF. The CDR3 bases are TGTGCCAGCGAGCGGACTGGAAACAATGAGCAGTTCTTC.

J is TRBJ1-2 and V is TRBV4-2; 12 nucleotides agree with TRBD1. V shed 1 base and J 3 bases; nucleotides not matched to a gene: 9. The V gene's germline CDR1 is LGHNA and CDR2 YNFKEQ. The CDR3 has 18 amino acids. The CDR3 is CASSQAGFGTGGDYGYTF. CDR3 nucleotides: TGTGCCAGCAGCCAAGCGGGGTTCGGGACAGGGGGCGACTATGGCTACACCTTC.

The rearrangement joins TRBV10-3 to TRBJ2-7; 9 nucleotides match TRBD2. Germline trimming cut 10 bases from V and 4 bases from J; bases unmatched to any gene: 14. Germline CDR1 is ENHRY and CDR2 is SYGVKD. The CDR3 totals 15 residues. Here the CDR3 reads CATRKGSGREYEQYF. The DNA for the CDR3 is TGTGCCACCCGGAAGGGTAGCGGGAGAGAATACGAGCAGTACTTC.

The V and J genes are TRBV28 and TRBJ1-2, with D possibly TRBD1 on 6 matching bases. CDR1 is MDHEN and CDR2 is SYDVKM in the germline V gene. This CDR3 is 13 amino acids long. V lost 6 bases, J lost 4 bases, and 12 bases lay in between. CDR3 sequence: CASSRGQFYGYTF. In DNA form, the CDR3 reads TGTGCCAGCAGCCGAGGACAGTTCTATGGCTACACCTTC.

The genes are TRBV5-1 and TRBJ2-1; TRBD1 agrees at 10 bases. Trimming took 4 bases from V and 7 from J; bases not matched to a gene: 5. The germline CDR1 and CDR2 sequences are SGHRS and YFSETQ. The CDR3 spans 14 residues. For the CDR3, the DNA is TGCGCCAGCAGCGGAGGGACAGGGGTGAATGAGCAGTTCTTC. Translation: CASSGGTGVNEQFF.

The CDR3 bases are TGTGCCAGCAGTACCAGACAGGGGGGGGCCTGGGATCAGCCCCAGCATTTT. This encodes CASSTRQGGAWDQPQHF. This rearrangement joins TRBV28 to TRBJ1-5; 9 nucleotides match TRBD1. This CDR3 is 17 amino acids long. Looked up from germline, CDR1 is MDHEN and CDR2 is SYDVKM. With 5 bases clipped from V and 5 bases from J, the junction kept 13 bases outside the gene matches.

The rearrangement joins TRBV10-3 to TRBJ1-1; 8 bases match TRBD1. The germline gives CDR1 ENHRY, CDR2 SYGVKD. The CDR3 sequence is 14 residues long. Trimming cost V 7 bases and J 4 bases; bases outside gene matches: 8. The CDR3: CAINLDRGGTEAFF. CDR3 DNA: TGTGCCATCAACCTTGACAGGGGAGGCACTGAAGCTTTCTTT.

This sequence joins TRBV15 and TRBJ2-7; D is possibly TRBD1 (6 bases). CDR1 is LNHNV, CDR2 YYDKDF, per germline (reference sequence). The V end lost 0 bases, the J end lost 3 bases, and 12 bases lay between the germline ends. The CDR3 runs to 15 residues. The CDR3 DNA reads as TGTGCCACCAGCAGAGATCAGGGGCAGCACTACGAGCAGTACTTC. It translates to CATSRDQGQHYEQYF.

CDR3 bases: TGTGCCAGCAGCACCCCGGGACAGGGGACCTATGGCTACACCTTC. Translated: CASSTPGQGTYGYTF. This chain uses TRBV6-5 with TRBJ1-2, with 10 positions matching TRBD1. V shed 6 bases and J 4 bases; nucleotides not matched to a gene: 8. Germline values: CDR1 MNHEY, CDR2 SVGAGI. This CDR3 has 15 amino acids.

The CDR3, as DNA: TGCGCCAGCAGCTTGAAACCTCGACAGGGAATCCTACAGCCCCAGCATTTT. This gives the protein CASSLKPRQGILQPQHF. The genes are TRBV5-1 and TRBJ1-5, with 7 bases that match TRBD1. J lost 7 bases, V lost 1 base, and 14 bases had no gene match. Germline CDR1 reads SGHRS; CDR2 reads YFSETQ. This CDR3 contains 17 residues. Full variable domain (outside the CDR3, taken from reference TRBV5-1 and TRBJ1-5): KAGVTQTPRYLIKTRGQQVTLSCSPISGHRSVSWYQQTPGQGLQFLFEYFSETQRNKGNFPGRFSGRQFSNSRSEMNVSTLELGDSALYLCASSLKPRQGILQPQHFGDGTRLSIL.

Concerning this clone: In the same sample, other DNA sequences code for this CDR3. CDR3 in amino acids: CASSQGQGYGYTF. The CDR3 DNA follows: TGTGCCAGCAGCCAAGGACAGGGCTATGGCTACACCTTC. The chain combines TRBV3-1 (or the pseudogene TRBV3-2) with TRBJ1-2; 7 bases line up with TRBD1. Per the germline V gene, CDR1 is LGHDT and CDR2 is YNNKEL (reference sequence). This CDR3 region has 13 residues. The J segment lost 4 bases and the V segment lost 1 base, leaving 0 bases of the junction unmatched.